This T cell receptor beta chain stems from a study of blood T cell repertoires in COVID-19. In the study overall: There were acute and convalescent COVID-19 samples, and they came from the United States, Italy and Spain. PBMCs, B-cell-depleted T cells, or T cells were the source of the cDNA or gDNA that made up the material.

Sequencing used immunoSEQ multiplex PCR; TCRdb keeps in-frame clones, though not all of them. Of around 240,000 clones listed, approximately 82% are singletons. This clone was seen a handful of times. Trimming pared 5 bases from V and 8 bases from J, leaving 15 bases between. This CDR3 is built from 14 residues. Germline V gene lookup returns CDR1 SGHTA and CDR2 FQGNSA. The TCR comes from an elderly woman with acute or convalescent COVID-19. Sequencing used peripheral blood. The chain joins TRBV7-2 to TRBJ1-4; D is unresolved. In DNA, the CDR3 is TGTGCCAGCAGCCTGGGCCCGGGGTTGGAAAAACTGTTTTTT. It translates to CASSLGPGLEKLFF.